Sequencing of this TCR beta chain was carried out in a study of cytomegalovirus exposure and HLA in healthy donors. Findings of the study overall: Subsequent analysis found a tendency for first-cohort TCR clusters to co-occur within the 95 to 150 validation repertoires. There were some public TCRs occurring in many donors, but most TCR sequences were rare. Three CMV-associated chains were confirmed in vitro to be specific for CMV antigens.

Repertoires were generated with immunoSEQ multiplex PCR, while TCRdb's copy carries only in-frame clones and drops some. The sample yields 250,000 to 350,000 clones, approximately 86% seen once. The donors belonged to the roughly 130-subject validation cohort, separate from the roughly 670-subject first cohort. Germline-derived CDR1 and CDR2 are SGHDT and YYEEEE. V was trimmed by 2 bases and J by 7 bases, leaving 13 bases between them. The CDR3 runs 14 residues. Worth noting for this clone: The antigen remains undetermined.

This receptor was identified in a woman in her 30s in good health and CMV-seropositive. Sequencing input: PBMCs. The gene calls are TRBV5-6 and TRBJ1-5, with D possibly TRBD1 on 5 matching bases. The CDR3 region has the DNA TGTGCCAGCAGCTTCAACGGGGGTAGGCAGCCCCAGCATTTT. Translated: CASSFNGGRQPQHF.